This T cell receptor (beta chain) was recorded in a study of shared clonotypes between healthy human individuals (TCRdb year 2020). Regarding the complete study: A few men and two women, aged 18 to 49 years, made up the cohort. Each donor's leukapheresis produced roughly between about 0.8 and 10 billion PBMCs. Different laboratories and diverse techniques were used to prepare libraries and sequence TCR repertoires, to increase sequencing depth and limit assay-specific biases. Per donor, three plates each were used for CD4 naive and CD4 memory, two for CD8 naive, and one for CD8 memory. The study deeply sequenced blood TCR repertoires of about 5 healthy adults to estimate repertoire size and the extent of clonotype sharing between individuals. What the study reported, not specific to this receptor: Clonotypes shared by all four sorted-subset donors showed higher generation probabilities than non-shared clonotypes. When several donors were compared, the shared fraction of clonotypes was around 5% for naive CD4, 3.5% to 4% for naive CD8, more than 2% for memory CD4, and around 0.4% for memory CD8. Because the study included a small number of donors, the genetic and exposure-history diversity represented was limited. Sampling was restricted to blood, and TCR repertoires in tissue are likely to differ from TCR repertoires in blood. Naive subsets generally had larger estimated clonotype richness than memory subsets did. Pairwise subsampling indicated that sequencing depth was expected to affect the degree of clonotype sharing among donors. Even with the large sequencing depth, rarefaction of the sorted-subset datasets indicated that sequencing was incomplete.

Donors were healthy HIV-negative adults with no recently reported acute infections or vaccinations. Only Caucasian adults living in Nashville, Tennessee, USA were represented among the donors. Magnetic negative selection was used to enrich CD4+ T cells, after which naive cells were positively selected on CD45RA and the negative fraction became the memory subset. Blood was collected by leukapheresis, and PBMCs were isolated by Ficoll-Histopaque density gradient centrifugation and then cryopreserved in liquid nitrogen vapor phase. Analytical flow cytometry was used to check the purity and quantity of every magnetically sorted T cell population. Each sorted fraction had its genomic DNA isolated and then quantified by UV absorbance on a Nanodrop 2000c. Using the deep immunoSEQ assay, multiplex PCR amplified TCR CDR3 regions from genomic DNA. Genomic DNA extracted from each cell subset was distributed evenly over all wells of several immunoSEQ 96-well plates, and each plate served as one replicate. For sorted subsets, about 210 ng of genomic DNA, equivalent to 25,000 to 35,000 T cell genomes, went into each replicate PCR. Purified libraries were quantified with a Qubit 3.0 fluorometer, sized on a Bioanalyzer 2100, and re-quantified with the KAPA Library Quantification kit. Every immunoSEQ 96-well plate was sequenced on a separate single-read 150-cycle Illumina NextSeq 550 flow cell. In the paper's pipeline: Because the immunoSEQ output included only junctional sequences and no quality scores, the filtering could not be the same as the filtering used for full-length reads. To assign V/J genes and CDR3, sequences were annotated using PyIR, a Python wrapper for IgBLAST v1.9, with IMGT germline references. Reads were removed for weak V/J assignments (E-value above 1e-6), missing CDR3, stop codons, out-of-frame junctions, or ambiguous translated residues. A V3J clonotype was defined by an identical inferred V gene, J gene, and CDR3 amino acid sequence. To compute the percentage overlap between repertoires, the number of shared unique clonotypes was divided by the size of the smaller repertoire. Repertoire richness was assessed with RTK rarefaction, the Chao1 estimator, and Recon v2.1 estimates of unobserved clonotypes. Generation probabilities for all TCRbeta clonotypes obtained by the gDNA method from several donors were computed using OLGA. The table was pulled from immuneACCESS by TCRdb, which kept in-frame rearrangements only. Such tables lose some clones; where checked, under half of the loss comes from unresolved V genes, and the rest has no known cause. V, J and clone size are those of that table, while D and trimming were read from the DNA. The sample table shows roughly 2 million clones, and approximately 96% are seen once. The ten largest account for roughly 0.13% of the sample.

Note on this clone: The specificity of this receptor is unknown. No qualities accompany the bases; no much larger clone lies one base away.

Clipping removes 4 bases from V and 5 bases from J, with 25 as the unmatched junction base count. CDR1 and CDR2, looked up from the germline V gene, are SGHRS and YFSETQ. From cysteine to phenylalanine, the CDR3 is 21 amino acids long. The only DNA kept is the CDR3, 63 bases in frame from the first base. Here the chain combines TRBV5-1 and TRBJ2-2, and 8 bases in between align with TRBD1. Sequenced sample: naive CD4+ T cells sorted from blood. The cell subset or site label for this specimen denotes: CD45RA+ positively selected. The TCR sequence derives from a man between 18 and 29 years old in good health. CDR3 loop: CASSPARPGLGTGRSTGELFF. In nucleotide form, the sequence is TGCGCCAGCAGCCCCGCGCGTCCCGGATTAGGGACAGGACGCAGTACCGGGGAGCTGTTTTTT.